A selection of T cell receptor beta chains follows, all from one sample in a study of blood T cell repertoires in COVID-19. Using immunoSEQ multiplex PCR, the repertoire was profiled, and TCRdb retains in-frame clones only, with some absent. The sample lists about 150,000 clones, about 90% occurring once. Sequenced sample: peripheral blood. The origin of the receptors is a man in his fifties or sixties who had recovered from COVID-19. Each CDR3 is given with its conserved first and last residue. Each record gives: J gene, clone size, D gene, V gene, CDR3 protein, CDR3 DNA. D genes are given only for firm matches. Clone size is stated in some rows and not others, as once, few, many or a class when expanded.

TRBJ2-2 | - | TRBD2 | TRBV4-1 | CASSQEGTRAGELFF | TGCGCCAGCAGCCAAGAGGGGACTAGGGCCGGGGAGCTGTTTTTT
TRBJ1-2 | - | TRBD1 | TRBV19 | CASKGQGEYGYTF | TGTGCCAGTAAAGGGCAGGGGGAATATGGCTACACCTTC
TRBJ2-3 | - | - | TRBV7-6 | CASSLNAGAGDTQYF | TGTGCCAGCAGCTTAAACGCGGGGGCAGGGGATACGCAGTATTTT
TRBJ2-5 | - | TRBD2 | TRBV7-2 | CASSPRIAGGTETQYF | TGTGCCAGCAGCCCGAGGATAGCGGGGGGGACAGAGACCCAGTACTTC
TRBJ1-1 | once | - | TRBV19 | CASSIRDGEIIFNTEAFF | TGTGCCAGTAGTATTAGAGATGGGGAGATAATATTCAACACTGAAGCTTTCTTT
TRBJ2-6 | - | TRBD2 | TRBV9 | CASSVGGGHDFSGANVLTF | TGTGCCAGCAGCGTAGGCGGGGGGCATGACTTCTCTGGGGCCAACGTCCTGACTTTC
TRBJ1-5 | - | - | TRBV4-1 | CASSQEGGSNQPQHF | TGCGCCAGCAGCCAAGAAGGAGGGAGCAATCAGCCCCAGCATTTT
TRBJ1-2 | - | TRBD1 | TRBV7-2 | CASSLGLAQGPYGYTF | TGTGCCAGCAGCTTAGGTTTAGCACAGGGGCCCTATGGCTACACCTTC
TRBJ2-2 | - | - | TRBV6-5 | CASSYFTANTGELFF | TGTGCCAGCAGTTACTTTACAGCGAACACCGGGGAGCTGTTTTTT
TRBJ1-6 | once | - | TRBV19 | CASSIATGPPLHF | TGTGCCAGTAGTATAGCCACAGGGCCTCCCCTCCACTTT
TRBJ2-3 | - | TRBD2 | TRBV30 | CAWSVQGLAGLDTQYF | TGTGCCTGGAGTGTACAAGGACTAGCGGGGTTAGATACGCAGTATTTT
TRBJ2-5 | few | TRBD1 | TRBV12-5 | CASGSDRGQTQYF | TGTGCTAGTGGCAGTGACAGGGGACAGACCCAGTACTTC
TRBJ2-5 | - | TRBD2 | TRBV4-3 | CASSQVPSGEETQYF | TGCGCCAGCAGCCAAGTACCTAGCGGGGAAGAGACCCAGTACTTC
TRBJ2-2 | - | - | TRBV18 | CASSPGSLANTGELFF | TGTGCCAGCTCACCGGGCAGCCTCGCGAACACCGGGGAGCTGTTTTTT
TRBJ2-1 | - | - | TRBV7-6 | CASSYRRISYNEQFF | TGTGCCAGCAGCTACAGGCGAATCTCCTACAATGAGCAGTTCTTC
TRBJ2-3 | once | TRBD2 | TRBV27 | CASSLSSSGYTDTQYF | TGTGCCAGCAGTTTATCCTCTAGCGGTTACACAGATACGCAGTATTTT
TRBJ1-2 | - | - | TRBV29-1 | CSVRGEEGYTF | TGCAGCGTTCGAGGGGAGGAAGGCTACACCTTC
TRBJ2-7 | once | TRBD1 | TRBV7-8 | CASSIPTGSYEQYF | TGTGCCAGCAGCATCCCGACAGGGTCCTACGAGCAGTACTTC
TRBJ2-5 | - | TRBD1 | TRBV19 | CASSIVGTGGAETQYF | TGTGCCAGTAGTATAGTTGGGACAGGGGGCGCCGAGACCCAGTACTTC
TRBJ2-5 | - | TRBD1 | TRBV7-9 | CASSFLGPQGARGETQYF | TGTGCCAGCAGCTTCTTAGGCCCCCAGGGGGCGAGGGGAGAGACCCAGTACTTC
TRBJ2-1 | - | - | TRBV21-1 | CASSKLHEVGGFWNEQFF | TGTGCCAGCAGCAAACTCCATGAGGTAGGGGGTTTTTGGAATGAGCAGTTCTTC
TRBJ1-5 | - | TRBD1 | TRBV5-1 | CASSLGTDGGQPQHF | TGCGCCAGCAGCTTAGGGACAGACGGGGGTCAGCCCCAGCATTTT
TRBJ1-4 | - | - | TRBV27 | CASSSNYNEKLFF | TGTGCCAGCAGTTCCAACTATAATGAAAAACTGTTTTTT
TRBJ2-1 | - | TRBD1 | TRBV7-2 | CASSARDRYNEQFF | TGTGCCAGCAGCGCCCGGGACAGATACAATGAGCAGTTCTTC
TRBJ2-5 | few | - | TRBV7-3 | CASSLNPRETQYF | TGTGCCAGCAGCTTAAATCCGCGGGAGACCCAGTACTTC
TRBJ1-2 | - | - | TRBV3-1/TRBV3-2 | CASSQNGMLGYTF | TGTGCCAGCAGCCAAAACGGGATGCTTGGCTACACCTTC
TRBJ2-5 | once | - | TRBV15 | CATSRDGQETQYF | TGTGCCACCAGCAGAGACGGCCAAGAGACCCAGTACTTC
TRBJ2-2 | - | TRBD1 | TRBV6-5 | CASSTPGQYSGELFF | TGTGCCAGCAGTACCCCGGGACAGTATTCCGGGGAGCTGTTTTTT
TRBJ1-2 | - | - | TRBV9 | CASSVGYVSNYGYTF | TGTGCCAGCAGCGTAGGTTATGTATCTAACTATGGCTACACCTTC
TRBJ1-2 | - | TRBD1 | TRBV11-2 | CASSSTRGTGGGYTF | TGTGCCAGCAGCTCGACCCGGGGGACAGGAGGAGGCTACACCTTC
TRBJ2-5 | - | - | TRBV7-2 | CASSLIFQDTFQETQYF | TGTGCCAGCAGCTTAATTTTTCAGGATACCTTCCAAGAGACCCAGTACTTC
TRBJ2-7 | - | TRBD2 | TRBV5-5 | CASSLASLAGGQWEQYF | TGTGCCAGCAGCTTGGCCTCCCTAGCGGGGGGGCAATGGGAGCAGTACTTC
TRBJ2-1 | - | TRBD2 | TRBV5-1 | CASSLDVSGGYNEQFF | TGCGCCAGCAGCTTGGATGTCAGCGGGGGCTACAATGAGCAGTTCTTC
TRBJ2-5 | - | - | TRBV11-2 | CASSSHLGAQGATQYF | TGTGCCAGCAGCTCCCACTTGGGGGCGCAAGGCGCGACCCAGTACTTC
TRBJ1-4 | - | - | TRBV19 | CASSIPGTQEKLFF | TGTGCCAGTAGTATACCAGGAACTCAAGAAAAACTGTTTTTT
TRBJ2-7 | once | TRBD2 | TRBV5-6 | CASSLRLAGGSYEQYF | TGTGCCAGCAGCTTGAGACTAGCGGGGGGCTCCTACGAGCAGTACTTC
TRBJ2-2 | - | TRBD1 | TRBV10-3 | CAIETGAQPGELFF | TGTGCCATTGAGACAGGGGCCCAACCCGGGGAGCTGTTTTTT
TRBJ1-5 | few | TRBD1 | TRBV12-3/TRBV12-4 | CASSDRGWQPQHF | TGTGCCAGCAGTGACAGGGGTTGGCAGCCCCAGCATTTT
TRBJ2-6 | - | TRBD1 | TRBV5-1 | CASRATGVGANVLTF | TGCGCCAGCAGAGCTACAGGGGTGGGGGCCAACGTCCTGACTTTC
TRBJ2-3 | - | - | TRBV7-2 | CASSALGAGTDTQYF | TGTGCCAGCAGCGCCCTGGGAGCGGGCACAGATACGCAGTATTTT
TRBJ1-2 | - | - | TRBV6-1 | CASSEFLEEGYTF | TGTGCCAGCAGTGAATTTCTGGAGGAGGGCTACACCTTC